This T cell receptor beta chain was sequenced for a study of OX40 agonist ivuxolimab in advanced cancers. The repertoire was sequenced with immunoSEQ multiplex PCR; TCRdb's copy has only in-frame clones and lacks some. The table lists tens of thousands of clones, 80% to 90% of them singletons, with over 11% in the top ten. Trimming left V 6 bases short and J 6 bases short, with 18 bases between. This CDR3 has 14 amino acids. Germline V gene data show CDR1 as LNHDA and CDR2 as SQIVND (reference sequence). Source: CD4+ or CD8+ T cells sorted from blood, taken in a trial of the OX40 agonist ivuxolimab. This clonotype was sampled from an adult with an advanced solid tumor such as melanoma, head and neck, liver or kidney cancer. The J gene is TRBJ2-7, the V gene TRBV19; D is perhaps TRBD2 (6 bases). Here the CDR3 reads CASSTRGYGLEQYF. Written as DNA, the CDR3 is TGTGCCAGTAGCACCCGGGGGTACGGCCTCGAGCAGTACTTC.